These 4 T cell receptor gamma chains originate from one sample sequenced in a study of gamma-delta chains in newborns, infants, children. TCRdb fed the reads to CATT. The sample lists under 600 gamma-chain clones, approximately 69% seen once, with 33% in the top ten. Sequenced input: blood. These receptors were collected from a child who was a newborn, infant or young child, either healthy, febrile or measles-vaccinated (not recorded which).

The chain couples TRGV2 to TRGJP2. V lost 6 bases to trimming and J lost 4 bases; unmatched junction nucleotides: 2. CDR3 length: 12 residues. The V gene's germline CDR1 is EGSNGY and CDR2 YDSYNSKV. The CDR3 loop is CATWHSDWIKTF. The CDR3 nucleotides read TGTGCCACCTGGCATAGTGATTGGATCAAGACGTTT.

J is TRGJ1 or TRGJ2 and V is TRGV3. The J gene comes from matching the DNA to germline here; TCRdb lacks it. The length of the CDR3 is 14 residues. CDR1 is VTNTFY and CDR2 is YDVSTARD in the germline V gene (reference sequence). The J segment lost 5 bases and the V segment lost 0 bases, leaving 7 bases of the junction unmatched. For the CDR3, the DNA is TGTGCCACCTGGGACAGGCGGGGGGATTATAAGAAACTCTTT. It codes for CATWDRRGDYKKLF.

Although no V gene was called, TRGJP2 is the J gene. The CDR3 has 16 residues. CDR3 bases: TGTGCCACCTGGGACAGGCCAGATAGTAGTGATTGGATCAAGACGTTT. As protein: CATWDRPDSSDWIKTF.

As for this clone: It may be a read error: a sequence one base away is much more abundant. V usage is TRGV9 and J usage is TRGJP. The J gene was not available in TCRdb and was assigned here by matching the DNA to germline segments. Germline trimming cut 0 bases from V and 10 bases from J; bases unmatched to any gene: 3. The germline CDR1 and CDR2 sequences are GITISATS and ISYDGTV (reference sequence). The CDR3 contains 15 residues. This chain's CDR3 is CALWEVHLGKKIKVF. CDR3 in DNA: TGTGCCTTGTGGGAGGTGCACTTGGGCAAAAAAATCAAGGTATTT.